This T cell receptor (beta chain) was identified in a study of identical twins. Study-level points and caveats: Within cord blood, abundant beta clonotypes carried fewer insertions, but memory repertoires showed no such trend. The models systematically underestimated how much out-of-frame TCR alpha was shared in monozygotic twins. For out-of-frame beta sequences, excess twin sharing was weaker.

Template switching added a universal primer site, and cDNA bore unique molecular identifiers. MiXCR, run by TCRdb on the 5' RACE reads, gives a single entry per CDR3 protein. Of approximately 490,000 distinct CDR3 sequences listed, 20% to 25% are singletons. Germline V gene lookup returns CDR1 SGHRS and CDR2 YFSETQ. J lost 8 bases, V lost 7 bases, and 10 bases had no gene match. The CDR3 spans 14 residues. As for this clonotype: Its antigen is unknown.

The same data also went into a second study, on yellow fever vaccine responses in identical twins.

The genes are TRBV5-1 and TRBJ1-4; 8 nucleotides match TRBD1. The source of this sequence is a woman in her late teens or twenties in good health. Sequencing input: CD4+ T cells sorted from blood. CDR3 nucleotides: TGCGCCAGCGGCAGTGGGACAGGAGGAGAAAAACTGTTTTTT. This encodes CASGSGTGGEKLFF.